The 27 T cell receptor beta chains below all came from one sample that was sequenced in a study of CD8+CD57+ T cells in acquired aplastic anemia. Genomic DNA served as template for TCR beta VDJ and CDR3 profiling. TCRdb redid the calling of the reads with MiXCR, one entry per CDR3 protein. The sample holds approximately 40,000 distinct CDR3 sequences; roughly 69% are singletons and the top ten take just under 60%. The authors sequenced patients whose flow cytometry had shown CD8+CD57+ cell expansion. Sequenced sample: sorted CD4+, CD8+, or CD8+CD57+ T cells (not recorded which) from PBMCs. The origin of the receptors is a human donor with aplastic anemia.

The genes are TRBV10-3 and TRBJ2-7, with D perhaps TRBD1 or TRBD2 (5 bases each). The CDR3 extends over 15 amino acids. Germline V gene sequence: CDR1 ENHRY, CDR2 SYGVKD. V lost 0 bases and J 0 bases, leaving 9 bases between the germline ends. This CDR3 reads CAISESAGSSYEQYF. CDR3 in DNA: TGTGCCATCAGTGAGTCGGCAGGGAGCTCCTACGAGCAGTACTTC.

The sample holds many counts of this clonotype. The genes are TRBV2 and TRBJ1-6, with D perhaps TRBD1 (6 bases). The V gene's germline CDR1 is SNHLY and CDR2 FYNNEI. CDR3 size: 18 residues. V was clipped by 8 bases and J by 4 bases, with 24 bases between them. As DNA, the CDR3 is TGTGCCAGCGAGGATCCCACCGAAGGACAGCGATATAATTCACCCCTCCACTTT. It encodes CASEDPTEGQRYNSPLHF. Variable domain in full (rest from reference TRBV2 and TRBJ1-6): EPEVTQTPSHQVTQMGQEVILRCVPISNHLYFYWYRQILGQKVEFLVSFYNNEISEKSEIFDDQFSVERPDGSNFTLKIRSTKLEDSAMYFCASEDPTEGQRYNSPLHFGNGTRLTVT.

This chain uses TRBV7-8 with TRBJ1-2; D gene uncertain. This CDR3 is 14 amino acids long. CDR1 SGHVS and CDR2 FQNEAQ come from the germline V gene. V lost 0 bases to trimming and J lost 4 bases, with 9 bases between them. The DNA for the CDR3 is TGTGCCAGCAGCTTAGCAAAGGCCCTCTATGGCTACACCTTC. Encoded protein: CASSLAKALYGYTF. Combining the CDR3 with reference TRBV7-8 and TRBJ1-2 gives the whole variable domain GAGVSQSPRYKVAKRGQDVALRCDPISGHVSLFWYQQALGQGPEFLTYFQNEAQLDKSGLPSDRFFAERPEGSVSTLKIQRTQQEDSAVYLCASSLAKALYGYTFGSGTRLTVV.

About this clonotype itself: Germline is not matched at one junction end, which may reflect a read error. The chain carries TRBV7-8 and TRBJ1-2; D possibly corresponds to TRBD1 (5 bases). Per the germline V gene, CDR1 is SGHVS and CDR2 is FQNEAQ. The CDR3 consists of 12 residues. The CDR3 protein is CASSSGSYGNTF. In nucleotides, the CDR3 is TGTGCCAGCAGCTCAGGGTCCTATGGCAACACCTTC.

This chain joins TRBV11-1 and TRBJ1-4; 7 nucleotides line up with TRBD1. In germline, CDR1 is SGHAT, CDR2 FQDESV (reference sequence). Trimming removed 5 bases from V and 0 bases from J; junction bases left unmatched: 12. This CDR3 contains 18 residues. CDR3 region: CASSRLQGTVATNEKLFF. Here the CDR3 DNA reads TGTGCCAGCAGCCGCTTGCAGGGGACAGTGGCAACTAATGAAAAACTGTTTTTT.

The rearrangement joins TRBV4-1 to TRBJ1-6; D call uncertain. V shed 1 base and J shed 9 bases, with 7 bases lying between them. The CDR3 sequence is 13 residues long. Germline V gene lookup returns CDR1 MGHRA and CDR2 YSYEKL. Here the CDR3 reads CASSQGSGSPLHF. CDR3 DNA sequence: TGCGCCAGCAGCCAAGGTTCGGGTTCACCCCTCCACTTT.

The CDR3 reads CASSDTSYGYTF. The CDR3 DNA reads TGCGCCAGCAGTGACACAAGTTATGGCTACACCTTC. The J gene is TRBJ1-2, the V gene TRBV10-2; D remains ambiguous. CDR3 size: 12 residues. Germline-derived CDR1 and CDR2 are WSHSY and SAAADI. V was trimmed by 3 bases and J by 5 bases, leaving 7 bases between them.

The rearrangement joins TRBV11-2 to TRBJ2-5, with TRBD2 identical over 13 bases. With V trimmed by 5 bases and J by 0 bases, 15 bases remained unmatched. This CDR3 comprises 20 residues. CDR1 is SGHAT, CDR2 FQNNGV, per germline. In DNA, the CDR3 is TGTGCCAGCAGCCCGCCTCATATCGCCGGACTAGCGGGGGACCAAGAGACCCAGTACTTC. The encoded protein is CASSPPHIAGLAGDQETQYF. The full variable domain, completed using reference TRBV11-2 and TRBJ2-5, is EAGVAQSPRYKIIEKRQSVAFWCNPISGHATLYWYQQILGQGPKLLIQFQNNGVVDDSQLPKDRFSAERLKGVDSTLKIQPAKLEDSAVYLCASSPPHIAGLAGDQETQYFGPGTRLLVL.

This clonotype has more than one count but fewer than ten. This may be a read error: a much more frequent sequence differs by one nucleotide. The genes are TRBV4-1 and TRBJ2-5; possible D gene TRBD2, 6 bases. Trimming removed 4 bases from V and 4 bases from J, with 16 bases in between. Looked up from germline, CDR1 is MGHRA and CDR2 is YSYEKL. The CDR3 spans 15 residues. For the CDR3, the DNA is TGCGCCAGCAGCCCCACGGCGTTGGAGGGAGAGACCCAGTACTTC. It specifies CASSPTALEGETQYF.

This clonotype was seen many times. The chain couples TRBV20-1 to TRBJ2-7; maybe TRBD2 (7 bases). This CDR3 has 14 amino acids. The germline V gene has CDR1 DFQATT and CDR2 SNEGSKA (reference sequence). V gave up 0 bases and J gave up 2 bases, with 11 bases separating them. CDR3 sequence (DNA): TGCAGTGCTAGAGATACGGGGGGCCCCTACGAGCAGTACTTC. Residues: CSARDTGGPYEQYF.

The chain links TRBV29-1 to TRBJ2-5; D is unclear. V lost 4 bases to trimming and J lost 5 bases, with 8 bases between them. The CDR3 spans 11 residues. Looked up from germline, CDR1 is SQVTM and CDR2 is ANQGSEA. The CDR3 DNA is TGCAGCGTTGTTCGTGGGGAGACCCAGTACTTC. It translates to CSVVRGETQYF.

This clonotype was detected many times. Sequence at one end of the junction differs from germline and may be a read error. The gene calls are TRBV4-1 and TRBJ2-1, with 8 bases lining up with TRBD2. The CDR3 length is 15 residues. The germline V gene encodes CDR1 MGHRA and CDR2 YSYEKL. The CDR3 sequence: CASSQEGLAGNEQLF. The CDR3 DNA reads TGCGCCAGCAGCCAAGAGGGTCTAGCGGGCAATGAGCAGCTCTTC.

The CDR3 sequence: CASSYSYPVNEQFF. CDR3 nucleotide sequence: TGTGCCAGCAGTTACTCGTACCCAGTCAATGAGCAGTTCTTC. The V gene is TRBV6-5, the J gene TRBJ2-1; unclear D gene. This CDR3 has 14 residues. Per germline, CDR1 MNHEY and CDR2 SVGAGI. The V end was cut by 0 bases, the J end by 6 bases, with 9 bases between.

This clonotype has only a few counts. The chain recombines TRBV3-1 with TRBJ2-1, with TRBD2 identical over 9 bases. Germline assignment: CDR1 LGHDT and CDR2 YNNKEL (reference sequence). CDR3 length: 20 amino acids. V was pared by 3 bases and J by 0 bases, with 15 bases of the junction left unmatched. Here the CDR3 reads CASSQNPGTSLESSYNEQFF. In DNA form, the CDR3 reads TGTGCCAGCAGCCAGAATCCCGGGACTAGCCTCGAGAGCTCCTACAATGAGCAGTTCTTC.

The CDR3 spells CASSDSQGGSPLHF. The CDR3 region has the DNA TGTGCCAGCAGTGACTCCCAGGGAGGTTCACCCCTCCACTTT. The chain joins TRBV6-4 to TRBJ1-6; TRBD1 is a possible D gene (5 bases). This CDR3 has 14 residues. Trimming took 0 bases from V and 9 from J, leaving 9 bases between them. The germline gives CDR1 MRHNA, CDR2 SNTAGT.

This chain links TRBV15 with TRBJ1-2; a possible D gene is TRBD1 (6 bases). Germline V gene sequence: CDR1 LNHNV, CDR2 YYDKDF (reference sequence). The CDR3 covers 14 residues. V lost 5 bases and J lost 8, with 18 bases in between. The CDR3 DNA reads TGTGCCACCAGCTCGCTCCAGGGGATCGACGGCTACACCTTC. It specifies CATSSLQGIDGYTF.

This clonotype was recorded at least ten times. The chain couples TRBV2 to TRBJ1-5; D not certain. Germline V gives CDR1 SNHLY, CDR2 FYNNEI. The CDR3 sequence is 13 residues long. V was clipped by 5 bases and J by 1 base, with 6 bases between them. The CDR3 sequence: CASSPSSNQPQHF. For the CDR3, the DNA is TGTGCCAGCAGTCCGAGCAGCAATCAGCCCCAGCATTTT.

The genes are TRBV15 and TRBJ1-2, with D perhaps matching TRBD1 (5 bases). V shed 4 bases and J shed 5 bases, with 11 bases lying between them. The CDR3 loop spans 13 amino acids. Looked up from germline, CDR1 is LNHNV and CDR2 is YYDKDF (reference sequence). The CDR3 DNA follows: TGTGCCACCAGCACGGGTTGGGGGTATGGCTACACCTTC. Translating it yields CATSTGWGYGYTF.

CDR3 residues: CASIPTGSSYEQYF. CDR3 bases: TGTGCCAGCATTCCGACGGGGAGCTCCTACGAGCAGTACTTC. V gene TRBV10-3 combines with J gene TRBJ2-7; possibly TRBD2 for D (5 bases). The CDR3 runs to 14 residues. Germline CDR1 is ENHRY and CDR2 is SYGVKD. Trimming took off 10 bases at V and 0 bases at J, with 16 bases between the two ends.

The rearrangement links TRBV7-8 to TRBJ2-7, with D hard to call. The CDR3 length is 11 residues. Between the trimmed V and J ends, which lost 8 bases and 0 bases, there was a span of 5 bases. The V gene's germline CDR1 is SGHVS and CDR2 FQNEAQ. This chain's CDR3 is CASAVSYEQYF. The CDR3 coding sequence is TGTGCCAGCGCGGTCTCCTACGAGCAGTACTTC. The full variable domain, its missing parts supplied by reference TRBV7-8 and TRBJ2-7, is GAGVSQSPRYKVAKRGQDVALRCDPISGHVSLFWYQQALGQGPEFLTYFQNEAQLDKSGLPSDRFFAERPEGSVSTLKIQRTQQEDSAVYLCASAVSYEQYFGPGTRLTVT.

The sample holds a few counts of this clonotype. The CDR3 spells CASSLTAYEQYF. The CDR3 nucleotides are TGTGCCAGCAGCTTAACAGCATACGAGCAGTACTTC. The chain links TRBV7-2 to TRBJ2-7, with D unclear. The CDR3 is 12 residues long. CDR1 is SGHTA, CDR2 FQGNSA, per germline. V was cut by 2 bases and J by 4 bases, with 6 bases left in between.

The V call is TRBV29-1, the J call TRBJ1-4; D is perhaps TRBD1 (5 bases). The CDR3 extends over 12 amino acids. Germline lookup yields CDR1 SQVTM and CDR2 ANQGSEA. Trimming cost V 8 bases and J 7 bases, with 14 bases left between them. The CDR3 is CSPIPGGEKLFF. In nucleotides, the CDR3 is TGCAGCCCCATCCCCGGGGGTGAAAAACTGTTTTTT.

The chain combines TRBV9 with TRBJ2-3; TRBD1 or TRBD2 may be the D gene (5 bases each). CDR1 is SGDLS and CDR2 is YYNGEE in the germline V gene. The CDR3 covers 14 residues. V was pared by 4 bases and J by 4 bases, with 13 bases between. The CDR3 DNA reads TGTGCCAGCAGCCCGAACGGGGACGCAGATACGCAGTATTTT. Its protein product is CASSPNGDADTQYF.

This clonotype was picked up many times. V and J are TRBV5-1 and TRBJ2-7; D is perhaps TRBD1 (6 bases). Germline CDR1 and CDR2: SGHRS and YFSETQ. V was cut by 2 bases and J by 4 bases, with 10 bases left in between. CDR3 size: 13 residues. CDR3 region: CASSFGTSYEQYF. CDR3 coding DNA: TGCGCCAGCAGCTTCGGGACAAGTTACGAGCAGTACTTC.

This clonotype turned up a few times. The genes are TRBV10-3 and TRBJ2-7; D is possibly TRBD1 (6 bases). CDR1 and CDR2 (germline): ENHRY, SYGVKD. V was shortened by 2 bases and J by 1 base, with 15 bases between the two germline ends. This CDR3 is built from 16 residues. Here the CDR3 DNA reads TGTGCCATCAGTGAGGCTGGGACAAGCCCTTCCTACGAGCAGTACTTC. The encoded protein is CAISEAGTSPSYEQYF.

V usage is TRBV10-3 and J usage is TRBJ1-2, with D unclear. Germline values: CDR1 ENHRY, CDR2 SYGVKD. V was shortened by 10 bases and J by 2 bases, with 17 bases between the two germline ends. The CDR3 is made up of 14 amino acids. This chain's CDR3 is CATPRANTNYGYTF. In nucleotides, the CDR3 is TGTGCCACACCCCGGGCCAACACGAACTATGGCTACACCTTC.

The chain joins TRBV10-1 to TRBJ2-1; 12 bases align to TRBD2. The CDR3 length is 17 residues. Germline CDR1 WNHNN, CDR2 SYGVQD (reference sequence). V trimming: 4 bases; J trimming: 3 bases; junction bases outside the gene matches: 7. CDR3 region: CASSVTSGGLDYNEQFF. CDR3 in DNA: TGCGCCAGCAGTGTTACTAGCGGGGGGCTTGACTACAATGAGCAGTTCTTC.